Given below is one T cell receptor beta chain in context. The antigen remains undetermined. The record originates from a study of post-analysis software for immune sequencing data. Germline CDR1 is DFQATT and CDR2 is SNEGSKA (reference sequence). This CDR3 has 16 residues. Trimming took 3 bases from V and 5 from J; bases not matched to a gene: 9. The authors incorporated unique molecular identifiers into the TCR beta cDNA libraries. TCRdb processed the PCR reads anew with MiXCR; each CDR3 protein has one entry. The sample contains around 400,000 distinct CDR3 sequences, roughly 38% of which appear only once. Overall study findings and caveats: Patients carried a few TRBV segments more frequently than controls did, and TRBV5-6, TRBV5-1 and TRBV20-1 were among them.

The TCR was taken from a girl under 10 years old with multiple sclerosis. The source material was blood. This chain connects TRBV20-1 to TRBJ2-5; 13 bases are a match to TRBD2. The CDR3 loop is CSASPTSGGLRETQYF. For the CDR3, the DNA is TGCAGTGCTAGCCCGACTAGCGGGGGGCTTCGGGAGACCCAGTACTTC.